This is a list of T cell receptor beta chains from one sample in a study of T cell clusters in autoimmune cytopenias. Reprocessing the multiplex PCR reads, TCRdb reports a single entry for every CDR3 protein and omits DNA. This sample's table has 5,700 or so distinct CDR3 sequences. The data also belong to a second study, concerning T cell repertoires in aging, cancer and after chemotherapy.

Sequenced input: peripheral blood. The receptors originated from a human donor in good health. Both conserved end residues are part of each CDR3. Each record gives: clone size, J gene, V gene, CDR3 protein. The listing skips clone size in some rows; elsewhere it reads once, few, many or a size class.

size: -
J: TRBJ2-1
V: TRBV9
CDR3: CASGSGSTYNEQFF

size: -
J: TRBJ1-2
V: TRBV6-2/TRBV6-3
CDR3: CASSYRLSGTGPGYTF

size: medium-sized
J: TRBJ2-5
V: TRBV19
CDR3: CASSLDREETQYF

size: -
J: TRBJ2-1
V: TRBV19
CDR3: CASMTSAESYNEQFF

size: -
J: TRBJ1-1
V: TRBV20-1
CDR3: CSAGGQGATEAFF

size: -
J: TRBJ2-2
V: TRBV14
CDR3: CASSEEVQGGNTGELFF

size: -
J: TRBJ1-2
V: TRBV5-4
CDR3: CASSLGPGQGARGYTF

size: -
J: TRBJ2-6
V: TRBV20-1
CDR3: CSAVIVGANVLTF

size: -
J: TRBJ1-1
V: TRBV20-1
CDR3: CSADGGGTGRVQAFF

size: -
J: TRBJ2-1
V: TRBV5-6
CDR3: CASSTEGYNEQFF

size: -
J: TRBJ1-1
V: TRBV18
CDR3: CASSPGTGDTEAFF

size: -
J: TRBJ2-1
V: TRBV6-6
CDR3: CATSIPGQVYNEQFF

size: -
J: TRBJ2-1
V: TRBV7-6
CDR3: CASSLDHLTGDNEQFF

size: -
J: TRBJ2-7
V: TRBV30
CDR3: CASKGGAAYEQYF

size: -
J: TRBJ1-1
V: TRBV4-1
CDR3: CASSLSIAEAVNTEAFF

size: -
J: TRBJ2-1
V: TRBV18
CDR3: CASSLKTSGGTYNEQFF

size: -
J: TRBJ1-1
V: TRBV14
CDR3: CASSQNPGDTEAFF

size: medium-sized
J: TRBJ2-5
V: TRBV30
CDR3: CAWTDGWKETQYF

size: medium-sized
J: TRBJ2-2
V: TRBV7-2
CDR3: CASSRIPWGSYTGELFF

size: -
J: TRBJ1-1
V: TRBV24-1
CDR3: CATSDPGQNEAFF

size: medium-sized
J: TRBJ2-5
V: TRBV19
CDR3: CASSTGTGGVGETQYF